The 4 T cell receptor beta chains below come from one sample, sequenced in a study of blood T cells in healthy people across ages. A second PCR, run for roughly 7 to 12 cycles, used a sample-barcoded 5' primer plus a J-beta primer mix. TCRdb ran MiXCR on the 5' RACE reads and lists one entry per CDR3 protein. The table includes more than 900,000 distinct CDR3 sequences, about 29% detected once. These data are also associated with another study on T cells of mothers and their children.

The sample taken for sequencing was blood. These receptors all stem from a woman between 40 and 50 years old in good health.

This clonotype was counted many times. The V and J genes are TRBV9 and TRBJ2-1, with 10 bases that match TRBD2. The CDR3 has 16 amino acids. V gave up 0 bases and J gave up 3 bases; unmatched junction bases: 3. Germline CDR1 is SGDLS and CDR2 is YYNGEE. The DNA for the CDR3 is TGTGCCAGCAGCGTAGTAGCGGGGGGCGGCTACAATGAGCAGTTCTTC. Translating it yields CASSVVAGGGYNEQFF.

In this sample, this clonotype turned up many times. The CDR3 nucleotides are TGCAGTGCTAGAGCGACCCACTCCTACAATGAGCAGTTCTTC. Its translation is CSARATHSYNEQFF. V and J are TRBV20-1 and TRBJ2-1; D uncertain. Germline V gives CDR1 DFQATT, CDR2 SNEGSKA (reference sequence). Trimming took 1 base from V and 0 from J, leaving 7 bases between them. The CDR3 covers 14 residues.

The sample holds a few counts of this clonotype. The CDR3 bases are TGTGCCAGCAGTTTCAGGGCTGTTCAAGAGACCCAGTACTTC. Translating it yields CASSFRAVQETQYF. The chain links TRBV2 to TRBJ2-5; D is perhaps TRBD1 (5 bases). The CDR3 extends over 14 amino acids. Germline V gene data show CDR1 as SNHLY and CDR2 as FYNNEI. V lost 5 bases and J 2 bases, leaving 12 bases between the germline ends.

The sample holds many counts of this clonotype. The V gene is TRBV6-5, the J gene TRBJ1-5, with 9 bases fitting TRBD1. This CDR3 is built from 15 residues. V dropped 4 bases and J dropped 4; count of bases not matched to a gene: 5. Germline lookup yields CDR1 MNHEY and CDR2 SVGAGI. The CDR3 here is CASSSPGQGNQPQHF. CDR3 nucleotides: TGTGCCAGCAGTTCGCCCGGACAGGGGAATCAGCCCCAGCATTTT.